This TCR beta chain was sequenced in a study of blood T cell repertoires in COVID-19. Background on the study: Material from acute and convalescent COVID-19 was sourced from the United States, Italy and Spain. From T cells, B-cell-depleted T cells, or PBMCs came the material, which was cDNA or gDNA.

In the authors' methods: Amplifying reference gene primers gave estimates of nucleated cell counts. Using immunoSEQ multiplex PCR, the repertoire was profiled, and TCRdb retains in-frame clones only, with some absent. D and trimming come from the DNA, and the V and J calls and clone size come from that table. The sample has about 150,000 clones, about 90% seen once. CDR3 length equals 15 residues. Germline-derived CDR1 and CDR2 are SGHRS and YFSETQ. Trimming took off 4 bases at V and 6 bases at J, with 17 bases between the two ends. This clonotype originated in a man aged 50 to 59 with acute or convalescent COVID-19. Sequenced: peripheral blood. V is TRBV5-1 and J is TRBJ2-1; possible D gene TRBD1, 5 bases. CDR3 sequence (DNA): TGCGCCAGCAGCCCATGGACAATTGGCGGCAATGAGCAGTTCTTC. It encodes CASSPWTIGGNEQFF.